These 22 T cell receptor beta chains share one sample of origin, sequenced in a study of cytomegalovirus exposure and HLA in healthy donors. This table comes from immunoSEQ multiplex PCR, and its TCRdb copy is limited to in-frame clones, with some not included. The sample comprises hundreds of thousands of clones, around 87% of which are singletons, and about 2% rests with the top ten. Sequencing was done on a sample of PBMCs. The receptors originated from a young woman in good health and CMV-seropositive.

The V call is TRBV2, the J call TRBJ1-1; D might be TRBD1 (5 bases). Germline CDR1 reads SNHLY; CDR2 reads FYNNEI. Between the trimmed V and J ends, which lost 2 bases and 3 bases, there was a span of 13 bases. CDR3 length: 15 amino acids. The DNA of the CDR3 is TGTGCCAGCAGTGAACAGGGTGGCTGGGACACTGAAGCTTTCTTT. This gives the protein CASSEQGGWDTEAFF.

This chain connects TRBV28 to TRBJ2-7; TRBD2 matches at 8 bases. Trimming cost V 4 bases and J 0 bases; bases outside gene matches: 5. CDR3 length equals 15 residues. CDR1 MDHEN and CDR2 SYDVKM come from the germline V gene. CDR3 amino acids: CASSSLAVISYEQYF. The CDR3 DNA is TGTGCCAGCAGTTCACTAGCGGTGATCTCCTACGAGCAGTACTTC.

The chain is built from TRBV19 and TRBJ1-3; possibly TRBD1 for D (5 bases). V was trimmed by 7 bases and J by 5 bases, leaving 9 bases between them. CDR1 is LNHDA, CDR2 SQIVND, per germline (reference sequence). The CDR3 is made up of 12 amino acids. The CDR3, as DNA: TGTGCCAGTACTGACAGCCGAAACACCATATATTTT. Amino acids: CASTDSRNTIYF.

This chain joins TRBV27 and TRBJ2-7; no reliable D call. CDR1 is MNHEY and CDR2 is SMNVEV in the germline V gene (reference sequence). The CDR3 covers 12 residues. V was cut by 5 bases and J by 0 bases, with 5 bases left in between. The CDR3 DNA sequence: TGTGCCAGCAGTCCCAACTCCTACGAGCAGTACTTC. It codes for CASSPNSYEQYF.

This chain links TRBV6-1 with TRBJ1-3, with D unclear. This CDR3 has 19 residues. Looked up from germline, CDR1 is MNHNS and CDR2 is SASEGT. V was clipped by 3 bases and J by 0 bases, with 21 bases between them. DNA of the CDR3: TGTGCCAGCAGTGAGCGGGGAACGGGCCACGGAACCTCTGGAAACACCATATATTTT. This translates into CASSERGTGHGTSGNTIYF.

The J gene is TRBJ2-2, the V gene TRBV9; no reliable D call. Trimming took off 7 bases at V and 8 bases at J, with 12 bases between the two ends. Germline V lookup: CDR1 SGDLS, CDR2 YYNGEE. The CDR3 spans 12 residues. The CDR3 loop reads CASQALGGELFF. CDR3 DNA: TGTGCCAGCCAAGCGCTCGGGGGGGAGCTGTTTTTT.

J is TRBJ2-3 and V is TRBV29-1; a possible D gene is TRBD2 (5 bases). This CDR3 has 16 residues. Trimming took 1 base from V and 2 from J, leaving 16 bases between them. Germline lookup yields CDR1 SQVTM and CDR2 ANQGSEA. For the CDR3, the DNA is TGCAGCGTTGAAGGGATGGTGGCGACTAACACAGATACGCAGTATTTT. Translating gives CSVEGMVATNTDTQYF.

DNA for the CDR3: TGCGCCAGCAGCTTGGGACTTCCTAACACCGGGGAGCTGTTTTTT. Its protein product is CASSLGLPNTGELFF. This chain uses TRBV5-1 with TRBJ2-2; D unresolved. The germline gives CDR1 SGHRS, CDR2 YFSETQ. The CDR3 is 15 amino acids. The germline V and J ends were trimmed by 0 bases and 2 bases, with 8 bases remaining between them.

In its sample, this clone was seen a few times. This chain joins TRBV14 and TRBJ2-1; 9 bases agree with TRBD1. The CDR3 sequence is 16 residues long. Germline values: CDR1 SGHDN, CDR2 FVKESK. V lost 1 base and J lost 7; bases outside the gene matches: 8. The CDR3 region is CASSQGQRQGGNEQFF. In nucleotides, the CDR3 is TGTGCCAGCAGCCAAGGTCAGAGACAGGGGGGAAATGAGCAGTTCTTC.

The chain joins TRBV6-4 to TRBJ2-2; TRBD1 is a possible D gene (6 bases). The V end lost 3 bases, the J end lost 1 base, and 9 bases lay between the germline ends. The CDR3 sequence is 15 residues long. Germline V CDR1 and CDR2: MRHNA, SNTAGT. The CDR3 sequence: CASSDVQGNTGELFF. As DNA, the CDR3 is TGTGCCAGCAGTGATGTACAGGGGAACACCGGGGAGCTGTTTTTT.

The rearrangement uses TRBV28 and TRBJ1-5, with unresolved D. V lost 3 bases and J 5 bases, leaving 11 bases between the germline ends. Germline V CDR1 and CDR2: MDHEN, SYDVKM. CDR3 size: 14 residues. As DNA, the CDR3 is TGTGCCAGCAGTTTGTGGAGGTTTGATCAGCCCCAGCATTTT. Residues: CASSLWRFDQPQHF.

As DNA, the CDR3 is TGTGCCAGAAGCTTGGGTTGCGGGAGAGTCTACGAGCAGTACTTC. Translated, it gives CARSLGCGRVYEQYF. This sequence joins TRBV5-3 and TRBJ2-7; 7 bases agree with TRBD2. TRBV5-3 is treated as an ORF (open reading frame) with a function not yet certain. The junction had 6 bases not matched to a gene; V was cut back by 0 bases and J by 3 bases. The CDR3 length is 15 residues.

The count of this clone is one. The chain has TRBV4-1 and TRBJ2-1; 7 nucleotides agree with TRBD1. The V segment lost 2 bases and the J segment 3 bases; nucleotides outside the gene matches: 4. The length of the CDR3 is 15 residues. From germline, CDR1 is MGHRA and CDR2 YSYEKL. As DNA, the CDR3 is TGCGCCAGCAGCCAAACGGACAGGCTCTACAATGAGCAGTTCTTC. It specifies CASSQTDRLYNEQFF.

The V call is TRBV20-1, the J call TRBJ1-1, with D uncertain. Germline values: CDR1 DFQATT, CDR2 SNEGSKA (reference sequence). The CDR3 has 8 amino acids. CDR3 sequence (DNA): TGCAGGCCCCGAGGGGCTTTCTTT. This sequence encodes CRPRGAFF.

The J gene is TRBJ2-1, the V gene TRBV28, with D tentatively TRBD1 (5 bases). The V end was cut by 3 bases, the J end by 1 base, with 19 bases between. This CDR3 region has 18 residues. CDR1 and CDR2 (germline): MDHEN, SYDVKM. The CDR3: CASSFPSHGRQSYNEQFF. DNA for the CDR3: TGTGCCAGCAGTTTTCCCTCCCACGGACGACAGTCCTACAATGAGCAGTTCTTC. Full variable domain (outside the CDR3, taken from reference TRBV28 and TRBJ2-1): DVKVTQSSRYLVKRTGEKVFLECVQDMDHENMFWYRQDPGLGLRLIYFSYDVKMKEKGDIPEGYSVSREKKERFSLILESASTNQTSMYLCASSFPSHGRQSYNEQFFGPGTRLTVL.

The chain employs TRBV14 and TRBJ1-2, with TRBD1 matching over 9 bases. The trim removed 3 bases at V and 2 bases at J, leaving 1 base unmatched. The CDR3 runs to 14 residues. Germline CDR1 SGHDN, CDR2 FVKESK. The CDR3 DNA follows: TGTGCCAGCAGCCATGACAGGGGGAACTATGGCTACACCTTC. Translating gives CASSHDRGNYGYTF.

The chain is built from TRBV7-8 and TRBJ1-5; D is ambiguous. The CDR3 totals 17 residues. V lost 2 bases, J lost 0 bases, and 14 bases lay in between. Germline V gives CDR1 SGHVS, CDR2 FQNEAQ. The chain's CDR3 is CASSLYEGEYSNQPQHF. The DNA of the CDR3 is TGTGCCAGCAGCTTATATGAGGGAGAATATAGCAATCAGCCCCAGCATTTT.

This sequence joins TRBV4-2 and TRBJ2-7; 9 positions agree with TRBD2. This CDR3 is built from 15 residues. CDR1 and CDR2 from the germline V gene are LGHNA and YNFKEQ. V gave up 4 bases and J gave up 5 bases; unmatched junction bases: 9. The CDR3 loop is CASSRLAGIGDEQYF. The CDR3 nucleotides are TGTGCCAGCAGCCGGCTAGCGGGAATTGGGGACGAGCAGTACTTC.

This clone appeared a few times. CDR3 residues: CASSLSVTSNYGYTF. The CDR3 region has the DNA TGTGCCAGTAGTTTGTCAGTCACATCTAACTATGGCTACACCTTC. The chain has TRBV19 and TRBJ1-2; D gene ambiguous. Trimming pared 5 bases from V and 0 bases from J, leaving 13 bases between. Germline lookup yields CDR1 LNHDA and CDR2 SQIVND (reference sequence). This CDR3 is built from 15 residues.

The CDR3 loop reads CASSTTRQGASGNTIYF. CDR3 DNA sequence: TGTGCCAGCAGTACAACCCGACAGGGGGCGTCTGGAAACACCATATATTTT. The chain employs TRBV28 and TRBJ1-3; 10 positions match TRBD1. Germline CDR1 MDHEN, CDR2 SYDVKM. The V gene end was trimmed by 5 bases and the J gene end by 1 base; junction bases not matched to a gene: 8. This CDR3 spans 17 amino acids.

The CDR3 protein is CASSQALAGYNEQFF. CDR3 bases: TGTGCCAGCAGCCAAGCGTTAGCGGGTTACAATGAGCAGTTCTTC. The genes are TRBV14 and TRBJ2-1; 7 bases match TRBD2. Germline lookup yields CDR1 SGHDN and CDR2 FVKESK. V shed 1 base and J 4 bases; nucleotides not matched to a gene: 4. This CDR3 is built from 15 residues.

This chain's CDR3 is CAISEVTSGETQYF. CDR3 sequence (DNA): TGTGCCATCAGTGAGGTAACCTCCGGGGAGACCCAGTACTTC. The V and J genes are TRBV10-3 and TRBJ2-5; D unclear. Trimming stripped 2 bases from V and 5 bases from J, with 12 bases between. Germline V gene data show CDR1 as ENHRY and CDR2 as SYGVKD. The CDR3 runs 14 residues.